This T cell receptor (beta chain) comes out of a study of blood T cells in healthy people across ages. General study points: Percentage of naive T cells showed a strong correlation with TCR beta diversity.

It was with a sample-barcoded 5' primer and a J-beta primer mix that a second PCR of roughly 7 to 12 cycles was run. A single record per CDR3 protein comes from TCRdb applying MiXCR to the 5' RACE reads. Of about 640,000 distinct CDR3 sequences listed, approximately 30% were seen once; the top ten hold around 14%. The CDR3 is 16 amino acids. The V and J ends lost 5 bases and 8 bases, in that order; junction bases with no gene match: 12. Concerning this clonotype: The antigen is not known.

The chain carries TRBV12-3 or TRBV12-4 and TRBJ2-1; TRBD1 aligns across 10 bases. The sequenced material came from blood. This receptor was taken from a woman older than 75 in good health. CDR3 region: CASSRLVGQGNDEQFF. CDR3 DNA: TGTGCCAGCAGTCGTTTGGTGGGACAGGGGAACGATGAGCAGTTCTTC.